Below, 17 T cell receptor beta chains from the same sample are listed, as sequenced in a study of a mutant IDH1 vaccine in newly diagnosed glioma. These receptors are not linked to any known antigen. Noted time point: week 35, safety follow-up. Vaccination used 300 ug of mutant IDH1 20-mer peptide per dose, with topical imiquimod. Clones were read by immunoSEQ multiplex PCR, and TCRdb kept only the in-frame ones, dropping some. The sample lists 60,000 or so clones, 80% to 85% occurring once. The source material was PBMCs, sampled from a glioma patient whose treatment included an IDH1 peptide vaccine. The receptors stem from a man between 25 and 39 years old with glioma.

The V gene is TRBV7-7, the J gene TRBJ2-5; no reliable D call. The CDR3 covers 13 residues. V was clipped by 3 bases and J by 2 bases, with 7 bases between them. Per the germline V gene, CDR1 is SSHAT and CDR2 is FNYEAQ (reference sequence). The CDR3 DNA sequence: TGTGCCAGCAGCTTGTCAGAGCAAGAGACCCAGTACTTC. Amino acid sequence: CASSLSEQETQYF.

CDR3 DNA sequence: TGTGCCAGCAGCAAAGGGACAGGGGGCCAAGAGACCCAGTACTTC. Protein: CASSKGTGGQETQYF. The chain has TRBV7-9 and TRBJ2-5, with 11 bases identical to TRBD1. The V and J ends lost 5 bases and 1 base, in that order; junction bases with no gene match: 3. This CDR3 is built from 15 residues. Germline assignment: CDR1 SEHNR and CDR2 FQNEAQ (reference sequence).

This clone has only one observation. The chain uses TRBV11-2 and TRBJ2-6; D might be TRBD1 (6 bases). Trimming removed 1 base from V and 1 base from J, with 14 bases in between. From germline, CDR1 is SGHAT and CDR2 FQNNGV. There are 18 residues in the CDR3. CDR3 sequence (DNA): TGTGCCAGCAGCTTAGGGCAGGGGATGCGATCTGGGGCCAACGTCCTGACTTTC. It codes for CASSLGQGMRSGANVLTF.

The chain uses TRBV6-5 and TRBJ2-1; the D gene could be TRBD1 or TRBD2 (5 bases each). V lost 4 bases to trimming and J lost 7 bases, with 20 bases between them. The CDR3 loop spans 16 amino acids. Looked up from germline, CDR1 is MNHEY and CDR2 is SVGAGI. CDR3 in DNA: TGTGCCAGCAGTTCCCACCATGGGACCCCCAGAAATGAGCAGTTCTTC. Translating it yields CASSSHHGTPRNEQFF.

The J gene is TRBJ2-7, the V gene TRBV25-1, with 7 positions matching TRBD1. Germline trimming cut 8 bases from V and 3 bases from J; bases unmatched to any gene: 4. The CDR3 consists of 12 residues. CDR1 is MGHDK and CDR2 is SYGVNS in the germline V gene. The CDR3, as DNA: TGTGCCAGCTCCGGGGACAGCTACGAGCAGTACTTC. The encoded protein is CASSGDSYEQYF.

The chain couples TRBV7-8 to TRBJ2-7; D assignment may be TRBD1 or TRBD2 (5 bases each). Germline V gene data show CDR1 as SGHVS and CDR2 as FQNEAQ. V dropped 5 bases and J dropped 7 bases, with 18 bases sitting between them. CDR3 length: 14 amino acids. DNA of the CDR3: TGTGCCAGCAGCCCCCGGGACCCCCGGGGTGAGCAGTACTTC. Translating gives CASSPRDPRGEQYF.

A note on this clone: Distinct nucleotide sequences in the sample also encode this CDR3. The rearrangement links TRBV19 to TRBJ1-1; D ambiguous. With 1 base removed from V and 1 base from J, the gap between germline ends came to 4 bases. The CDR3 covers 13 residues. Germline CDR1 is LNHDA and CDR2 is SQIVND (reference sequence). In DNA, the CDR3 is TGTGCCAGTAGTATAGGGGGGAACACTGAAGCTTTCTTT. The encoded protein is CASSIGGNTEAFF.

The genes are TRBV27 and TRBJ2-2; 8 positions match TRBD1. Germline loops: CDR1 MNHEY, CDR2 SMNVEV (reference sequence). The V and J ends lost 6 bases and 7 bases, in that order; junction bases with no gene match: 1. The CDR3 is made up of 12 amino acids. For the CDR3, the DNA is TGTGCCAGCAGGGGACAGGACGGGGAGCTGTTTTTT. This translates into CASRGQDGELFF.

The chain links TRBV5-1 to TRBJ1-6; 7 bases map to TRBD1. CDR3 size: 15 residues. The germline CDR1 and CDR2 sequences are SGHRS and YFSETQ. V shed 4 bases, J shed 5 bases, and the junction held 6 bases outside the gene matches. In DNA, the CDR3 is TGCGCCAGCAGCCGTCTAGGGACAGATAATTCACCCCTCCACTTT. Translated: CASSRLGTDNSPLHF.

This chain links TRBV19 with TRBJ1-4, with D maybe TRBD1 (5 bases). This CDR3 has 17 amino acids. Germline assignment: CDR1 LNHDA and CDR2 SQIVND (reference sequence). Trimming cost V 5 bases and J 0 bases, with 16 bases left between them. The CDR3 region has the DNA TGTGCCAGTAGTCATGGGACGGAAGACGCAACTAATGAAAAACTGTTTTTT. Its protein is CASSHGTEDATNEKLFF.

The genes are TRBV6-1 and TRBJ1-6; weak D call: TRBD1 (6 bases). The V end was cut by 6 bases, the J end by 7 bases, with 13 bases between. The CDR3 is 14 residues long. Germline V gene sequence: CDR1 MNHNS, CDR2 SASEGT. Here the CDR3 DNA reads TGTGCCAGCAGGGAAACAGGGAACAATTCACCCCTCCACTTT. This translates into CASRETGNNSPLHF.

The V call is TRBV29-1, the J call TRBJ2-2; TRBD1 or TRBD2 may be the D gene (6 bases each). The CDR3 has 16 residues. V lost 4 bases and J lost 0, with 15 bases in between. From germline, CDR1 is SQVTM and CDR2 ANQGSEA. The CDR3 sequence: CSVVSGAKSNTGELFF. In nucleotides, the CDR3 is TGCAGCGTTGTCTCGGGGGCGAAGTCGAACACCGGGGAGCTGTTTTTT.

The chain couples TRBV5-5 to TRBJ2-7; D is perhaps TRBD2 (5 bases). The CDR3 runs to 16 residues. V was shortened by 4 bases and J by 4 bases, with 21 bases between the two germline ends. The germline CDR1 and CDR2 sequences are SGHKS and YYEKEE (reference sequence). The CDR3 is CASSLVRTGWAYEQYF. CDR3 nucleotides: TGTGCCAGCAGCCTGGTCAGGACGGGATGGGCGTACGAGCAGTACTTC.

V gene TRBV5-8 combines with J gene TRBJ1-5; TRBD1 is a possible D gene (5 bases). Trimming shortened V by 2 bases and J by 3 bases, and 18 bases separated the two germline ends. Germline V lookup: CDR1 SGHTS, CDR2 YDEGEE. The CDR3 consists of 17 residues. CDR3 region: CASSLMEWGQDNQPQHF. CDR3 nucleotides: TGTGCCAGCAGCTTAATGGAATGGGGCCAGGACAATCAGCCCCAGCATTTT.

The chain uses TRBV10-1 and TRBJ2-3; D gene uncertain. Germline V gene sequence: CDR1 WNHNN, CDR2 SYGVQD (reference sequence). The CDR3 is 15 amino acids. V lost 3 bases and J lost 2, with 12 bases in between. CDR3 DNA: TGCGCCAGCAGTGAAGATACTTCCTCCACAGATACGCAGTATTTT. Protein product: CASSEDTSSTDTQYF.

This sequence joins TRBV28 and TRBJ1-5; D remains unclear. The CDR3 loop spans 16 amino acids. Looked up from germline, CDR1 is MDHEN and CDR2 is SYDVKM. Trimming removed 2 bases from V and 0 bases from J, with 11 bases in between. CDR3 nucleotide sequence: TGTGCCAGCAGTTTAGCCGGCGAAGATAGCAATCAGCCCCAGCATTTT. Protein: CASSLAGEDSNQPQHF.

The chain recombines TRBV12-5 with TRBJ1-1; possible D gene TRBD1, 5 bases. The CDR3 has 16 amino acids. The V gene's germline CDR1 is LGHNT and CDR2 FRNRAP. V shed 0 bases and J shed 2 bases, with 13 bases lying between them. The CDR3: CASGLVNRKVNTEAFF. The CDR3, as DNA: TGTGCTAGTGGTTTGGTAAACAGGAAAGTAAACACTGAAGCTTTCTTT.